Sequencing of this T cell receptor beta chain was carried out in a study of technical replicates of blood from several donors. TCRdb's table, derived via immunoSEQ multiplex PCR, lists solely in-frame clones and lacks some. The table includes around 100,000 clones, approximately 96% detected once. The CDR3 is 11 residues long. The V gene's germline CDR1 is KGHSH and CDR2 LQKENI. The V end was cut by 2 bases, the J end by 10 bases, with 6 bases between. The rearrangement links TRBV18 to TRBJ2-1; no firm D call. The clonotype was recovered from a human donor in good health. Sequenced input: T cells isolated from PBMCs. As DNA, the CDR3 is TGTGCCAGCTCACCAAAAGAGGAGCAGTTCTTC. It specifies CASSPKEEQFF.